This T cell receptor beta chain was found in a study of blood T cell repertoires in COVID-19. Measured with immunoSEQ multiplex PCR; TCRdb has only the in-frame clones, and not every one. The data contain roughly 330,000 clones, 89% of them singletons. The CDR3 is made up of 15 amino acids. The V end lost 4 bases, the J end lost 7 bases, and 19 bases lay between the germline ends. This clonotype was obtained from a man aged 18 to 30 who had recovered from COVID-19. The chain links TRBV6-7 to TRBJ1-2; TRBD1 might be the D (6 bases). TRBV6-7 is given ORF status, its function remaining uncertain. Specimen: peripheral blood. The CDR3 nucleotides read TGTGCCAGCAGTTGGGACACTCTCCCTAAGTTTGGCTACACCTTC. Its protein is CASSWDTLPKFGYTF.